The 8 T cell receptor beta chains below were found in one sample sequenced in a study of T cells in Graves' hyperthyroidism and ophthalmopathy. Amplified TCR beta CDR3 regions came from RNA transcripts. HTBI primers were employed in a first-round RT-PCR of the TCR CDR3. TCRdb independently ran MiXCR on the multiplex PCR reads; one entry per CDR3 protein. The data contain 250,000 to 300,000 distinct CDR3 sequences, roughly 13% of them singletons. Sequencing was carried out using blood. Receptors originate from a woman aged 40 to 50 with Graves' hyperthyroidism.

This clonotype appeared many times. The V and J genes are TRBV20-1 and TRBJ2-1; D not certain. CDR3 size: 15 residues. V was cut by 6 bases and J by 2 bases, with 17 bases left in between. Germline V gene sequence: CDR1 DFQATT, CDR2 SNEGSKA (reference sequence). The CDR3, as DNA: TGCAGTGCGATTAATGGTATGGGTGCCTACAATGAGCAGTTCTTC. This sequence encodes CSAINGMGAYNEQFF.

The table lists this clonotype with many counts. The chain employs TRBV6-1 and TRBJ2-1; TRBD2 matches at 12 bases. The CDR3 spans 15 residues. V dropped 5 bases and J dropped 9; count of bases not matched to a gene: 8. Germline V CDR1 and CDR2: MNHNS, SASEGT. CDR3 protein: CASSRTSGTHIEQFF. CDR3 coding DNA: TGTGCCAGCAGTCGGACTAGCGGGACTCATATTGAGCAGTTCTTC.

The chain recombines TRBV19 with TRBJ2-6; D not resolved. Germline V gives CDR1 LNHDA, CDR2 SQIVND (reference sequence). The length of the CDR3 is 14 residues. V lost 5 bases and J 2 bases, leaving 7 bases between the germline ends. CDR3 residues: CASSSTPGANVLTF. CDR3 DNA: TGTGCCAGTAGTTCCACTCCTGGGGCCAACGTCCTGACTTTC.

Many counts were recorded for this clonotype. J is TRBJ1-5 and V is TRBV2; no firm D call. V lost 5 bases to trimming and J lost 5 bases, with 19 bases between them. CDR1 is SNHLY, CDR2 FYNNEI, per germline. The CDR3 contains 16 residues. The chain's CDR3 is CASSWAGGVIDQPQHF. CDR3 nucleotide sequence: TGTGCCAGCAGTTGGGCAGGTGGGGTGATTGATCAGCCCCAGCATTTT.

In its sample, this clonotype was seen a few times. This chain connects TRBV20-1 to TRBJ1-2; 8 nucleotides line up with TRBD1. There are 16 residues in the CDR3. V trimming: 0 bases; J trimming: 5 bases; junction bases outside the gene matches: 11. Germline assignment: CDR1 DFQATT and CDR2 SNEGSKA (reference sequence). DNA of the CDR3: TGCAGTGCTAGAGATCAGGCGACAGGGGCATGGTATGGCTACACCTTC. Translating it yields CSARDQATGAWYGYTF.

Written as DNA, the CDR3 is TGTGCCAGCAGCCCCGGGGAGGGTGACCAGTACTTC. Amino acids: CASSPGEGDQYF. The chain employs TRBV6-1 and TRBJ2-5; 7 bases line up with TRBD2. Germline values: CDR1 MNHNS, CDR2 SASEGT. J lost 10 bases, V lost 6 bases, and 8 bases had no gene match. This CDR3 is 12 amino acids long.

There are many counts of this clonotype. The chain combines TRBV2 with TRBJ2-4; D is unresolved. V was cut by 2 bases and J by 4 bases, with 6 bases left in between. Per germline, CDR1 SNHLY and CDR2 FYNNEI. There are 13 residues in the CDR3. The CDR3 reads CASSESPKNIQYF. The CDR3 bases are TGTGCCAGCAGTGAAAGCCCAAAAAACATTCAGTACTTC.

There are many counts of this clonotype. The chain carries TRBV28 and TRBJ2-1; the D is unclear. The CDR3 is 11 residues long. Trimming cost V 8 bases and J 10 bases, with 12 bases left between them. Germline CDR1 MDHEN, CDR2 SYDVKM. The CDR3 is CASVSELEQFF. CDR3 DNA: TGTGCCAGCGTCTCAGAGCTCGAGCAGTTCTTC.